This T cell receptor beta chain was recovered during a study of blood T cells in healthy people across ages. Regarding this clonotype: The antigen remains undetermined.

PCR was performed a second time for 7 to 11 cycles using a sample-barcoded 5' primer and a J-beta primer mix. TCRdb used MiXCR to reprocess the 5' RACE reads, holding one entry per CDR3 protein. Of about a million distinct CDR3 sequences in the sample, about 48% were seen once. CDR1 and CDR2 from the germline V gene are MNHNS and SASEGT. The CDR3 is 16 residues long. Between the trimmed V and J ends, which lost 9 bases and 0 bases, there was a span of 20 bases. Study outcomes and limitations: Age brought a roughly linear fall in TCR beta diversity measured per million T cells. From one million sequenced T cells, diversity estimates were lower bounds. It was not possible, with unsorted PBMCs, to conclusively compare naive and antigen-experienced cells. Naive CD4+ cells and diversity were both higher in long-lived donors than in aged donors.

The clonotype comes from a man in his thirties or forties in good health. The chain links TRBV6-1 to TRBJ1-1; TRBD1 might be the D (6 bases). The specimen was blood. The DNA of the CDR3 is TGTGCCAGTCTTCAGGGGCCTGGGCGCATGAACACTGAAGCTTTCTTT. Encoded protein: CASLQGPGRMNTEAFF.